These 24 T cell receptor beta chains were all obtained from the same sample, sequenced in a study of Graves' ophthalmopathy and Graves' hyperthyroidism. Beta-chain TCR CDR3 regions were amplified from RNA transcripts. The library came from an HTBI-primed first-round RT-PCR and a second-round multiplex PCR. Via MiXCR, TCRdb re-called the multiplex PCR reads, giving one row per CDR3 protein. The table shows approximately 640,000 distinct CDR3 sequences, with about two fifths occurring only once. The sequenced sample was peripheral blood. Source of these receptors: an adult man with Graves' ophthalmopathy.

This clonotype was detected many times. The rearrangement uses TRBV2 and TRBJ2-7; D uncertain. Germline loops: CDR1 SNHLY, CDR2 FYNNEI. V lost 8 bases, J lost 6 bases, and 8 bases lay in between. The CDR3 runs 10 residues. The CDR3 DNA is TGTGCCAGCGCTGGGGTCGAGCAGTACTTC. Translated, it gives CASAGVEQYF.

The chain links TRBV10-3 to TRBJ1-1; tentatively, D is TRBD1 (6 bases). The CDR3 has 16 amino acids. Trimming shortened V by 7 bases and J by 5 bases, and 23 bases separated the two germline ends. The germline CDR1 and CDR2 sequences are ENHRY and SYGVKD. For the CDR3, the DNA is TGTGCCATCACAGCCGAGGGGGGCAGGTTAAATACTGAAGCTTTCTTT. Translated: CAITAEGGRLNTEAFF.

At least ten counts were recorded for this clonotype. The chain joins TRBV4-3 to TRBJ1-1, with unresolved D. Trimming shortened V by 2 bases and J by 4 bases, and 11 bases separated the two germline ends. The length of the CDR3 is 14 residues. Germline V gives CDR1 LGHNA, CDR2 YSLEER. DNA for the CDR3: TGCGCCAGCAGCCAACAGGACGGAGGCACTGAAGCTTTCTTT. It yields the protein CASSQQDGGTEAFF.

CDR3 residues: CASSQGQGPNQPQHF. CDR3 sequence (DNA): TGCGCCAGCAGCCAAGGACAGGGCCCCAATCAGCCCCAGCATTTT. The V and J genes are TRBV4-1 and TRBJ1-5, with 7 bases matching TRBD1. V lost 1 base to trimming and J lost 3 bases; unmatched junction nucleotides: 3. The CDR3 is made up of 15 amino acids. The germline CDR1 and CDR2 sequences are MGHRA and YSYEKL.

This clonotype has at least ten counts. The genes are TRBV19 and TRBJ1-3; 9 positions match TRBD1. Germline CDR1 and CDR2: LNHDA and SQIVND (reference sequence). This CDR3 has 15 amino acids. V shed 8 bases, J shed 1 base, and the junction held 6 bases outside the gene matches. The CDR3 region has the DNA TGTGCCAGTCGGGACAGGGCTTTTTCTGGAAACACCATATATTTT. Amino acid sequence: CASRDRAFSGNTIYF.

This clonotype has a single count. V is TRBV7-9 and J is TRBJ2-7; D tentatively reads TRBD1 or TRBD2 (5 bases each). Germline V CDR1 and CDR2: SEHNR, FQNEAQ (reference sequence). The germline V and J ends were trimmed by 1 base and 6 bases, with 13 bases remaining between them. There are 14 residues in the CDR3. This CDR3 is CASSLGRGAPEQYF. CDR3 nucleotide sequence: TGTGCCAGCAGCTTAGGGAGAGGGGCCCCCGAGCAGTACTTC.

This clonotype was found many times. CDR3 DNA sequence: TGCAGTGCCCTTACAGGGAGCACCGGGGAGCTGTTTTTT. Translated, it gives CSALTGSTGELFF. The chain couples TRBV20-1 to TRBJ2-2; TRBD1 might be the D (6 bases). Germline V gives CDR1 DFQATT, CDR2 SNEGSKA (reference sequence). V shed 6 bases and J shed 4 bases, with 12 bases lying between them. This CDR3 is 13 amino acids long.

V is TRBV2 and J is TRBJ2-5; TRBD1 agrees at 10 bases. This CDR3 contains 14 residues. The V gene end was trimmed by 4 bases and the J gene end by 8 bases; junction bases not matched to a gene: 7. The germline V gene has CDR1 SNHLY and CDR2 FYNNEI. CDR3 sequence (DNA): TGTGCCAGCAGTGCCCGGACAGGGGGGGACACCCAGTACTTC. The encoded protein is CASSARTGGDTQYF.

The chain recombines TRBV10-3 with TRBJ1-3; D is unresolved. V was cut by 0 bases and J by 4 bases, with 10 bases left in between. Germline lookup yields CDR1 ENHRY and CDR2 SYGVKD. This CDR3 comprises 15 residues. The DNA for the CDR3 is TGTGCCATCAGTGAGTCAGCGGACGGAGGAAACACCATATATTTT. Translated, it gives CAISESADGGNTIYF.

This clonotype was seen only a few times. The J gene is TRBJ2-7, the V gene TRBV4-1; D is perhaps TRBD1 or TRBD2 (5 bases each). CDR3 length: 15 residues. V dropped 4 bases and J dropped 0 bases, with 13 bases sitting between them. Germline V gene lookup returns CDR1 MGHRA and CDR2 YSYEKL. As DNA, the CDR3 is TGCGCCAGCAGCCCGGGGCCCCACATCTCCTACGAGCAGTACTTC. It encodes CASSPGPHISYEQYF.

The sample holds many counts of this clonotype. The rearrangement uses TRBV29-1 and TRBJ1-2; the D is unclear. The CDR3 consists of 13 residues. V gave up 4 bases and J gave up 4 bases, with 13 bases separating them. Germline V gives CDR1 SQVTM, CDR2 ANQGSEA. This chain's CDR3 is CSVAARRSYGYTF. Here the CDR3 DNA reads TGCAGCGTTGCGGCCAGACGGAGCTATGGCTACACCTTC.

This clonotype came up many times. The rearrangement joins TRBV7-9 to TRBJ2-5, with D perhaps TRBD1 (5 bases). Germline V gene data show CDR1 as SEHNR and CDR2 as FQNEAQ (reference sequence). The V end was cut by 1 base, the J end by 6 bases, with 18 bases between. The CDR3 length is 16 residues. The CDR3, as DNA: TGTGCCAGCAGCTTAGACGAGTCGGCGGCAGGGAAGACCCAGTACTTC. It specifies CASSLDESAAGKTQYF.

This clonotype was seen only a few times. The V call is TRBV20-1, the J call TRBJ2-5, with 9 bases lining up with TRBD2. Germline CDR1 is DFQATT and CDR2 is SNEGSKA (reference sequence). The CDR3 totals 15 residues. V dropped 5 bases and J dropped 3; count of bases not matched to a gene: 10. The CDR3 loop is CSASGTSGRKETQYF. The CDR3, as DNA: TGCAGTGCTTCGGGAACTAGCGGGCGTAAAGAGACCCAGTACTTC.

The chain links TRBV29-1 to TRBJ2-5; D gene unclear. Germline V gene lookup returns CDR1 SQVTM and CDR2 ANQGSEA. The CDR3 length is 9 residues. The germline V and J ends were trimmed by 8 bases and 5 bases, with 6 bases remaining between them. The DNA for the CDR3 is TGCAGCTCCGGGGAGACCCAGTACTTC. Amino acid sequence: CSSGETQYF. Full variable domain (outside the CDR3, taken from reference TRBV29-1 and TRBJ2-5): SAVISQKPSRDICQRGTSLTIQCQVDSQVTMMFWYRQQPGQSLTLIATANQGSEATYESGFVIDKFPISRPNLTFSTLTVSNMSPEDSSIYLCSSGETQYFGPGTRLLVL.

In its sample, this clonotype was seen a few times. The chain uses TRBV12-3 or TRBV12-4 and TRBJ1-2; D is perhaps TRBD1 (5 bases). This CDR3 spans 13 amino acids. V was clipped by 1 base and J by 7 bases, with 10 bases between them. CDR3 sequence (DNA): TGTGCCAGCAGTTTAGAGGGGCGGGCTGGCTACACCTTC. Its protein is CASSLEGRAGYTF.

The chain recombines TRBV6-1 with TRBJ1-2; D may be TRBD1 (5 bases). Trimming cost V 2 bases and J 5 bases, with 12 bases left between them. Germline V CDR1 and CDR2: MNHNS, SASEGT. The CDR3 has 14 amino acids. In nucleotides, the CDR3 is TGTGCCAGCAGTGAAAACTGGGGGGAGTATGGCTACACCTTC. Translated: CASSENWGEYGYTF.

In nucleotides, the CDR3 is TGTGCCAGCAGCCAAGAACAGGCGCGTACAGCACAACAGCCCCAGCATTTT. Translating it yields CASSQEQARTAQQPQHF. The chain links TRBV4-2 to TRBJ1-5; D is possibly TRBD1 (5 bases). The CDR3 spans 17 residues. The germline gives CDR1 LGHNA, CDR2 YNFKEQ. V lost 0 bases to trimming and J lost 7 bases, with 19 bases between them.

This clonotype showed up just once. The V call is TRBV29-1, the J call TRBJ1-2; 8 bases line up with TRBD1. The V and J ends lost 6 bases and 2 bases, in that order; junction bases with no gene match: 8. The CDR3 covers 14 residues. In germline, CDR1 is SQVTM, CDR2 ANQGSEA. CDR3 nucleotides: TGCAGCGTGCGGACAGGGCGGGGGAACTATGGCTACACCTTC. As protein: CSVRTGRGNYGYTF. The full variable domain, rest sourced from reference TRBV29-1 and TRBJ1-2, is SAVISQKPSRDICQRGTSLTIQCQVDSQVTMMFWYRQQPGQSLTLIATANQGSEATYESGFVIDKFPISRPNLTFSTLTVSNMSPEDSSIYLCSVRTGRGNYGYTFGSGTRLTVV.

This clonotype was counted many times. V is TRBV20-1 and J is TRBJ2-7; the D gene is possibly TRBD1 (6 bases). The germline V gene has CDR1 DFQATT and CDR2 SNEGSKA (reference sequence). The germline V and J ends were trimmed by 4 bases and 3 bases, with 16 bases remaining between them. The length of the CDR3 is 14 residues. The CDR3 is CSAKTGTFNYEQYF. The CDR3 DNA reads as TGCAGTGCTAAAACCGGGACATTTAACTACGAGCAGTACTTC.

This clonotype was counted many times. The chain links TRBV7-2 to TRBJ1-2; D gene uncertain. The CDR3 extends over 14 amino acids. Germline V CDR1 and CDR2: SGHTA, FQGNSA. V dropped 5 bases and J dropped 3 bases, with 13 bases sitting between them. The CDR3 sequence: CASSMDGSDYGYTF. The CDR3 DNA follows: TGTGCCAGCAGCATGGACGGCTCAGACTATGGCTACACCTTC.

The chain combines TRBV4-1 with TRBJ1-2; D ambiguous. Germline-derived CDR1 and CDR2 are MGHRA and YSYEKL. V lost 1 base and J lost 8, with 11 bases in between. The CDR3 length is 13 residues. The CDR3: CASSQARVRGYTF. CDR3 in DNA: TGCGCCAGCAGCCAAGCAAGGGTACGGGGCTACACCTTC.

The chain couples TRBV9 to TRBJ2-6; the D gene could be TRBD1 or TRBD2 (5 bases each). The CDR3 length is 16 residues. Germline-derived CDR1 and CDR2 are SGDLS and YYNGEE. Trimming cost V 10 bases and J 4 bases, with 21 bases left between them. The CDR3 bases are TGTGCCTGGTCGCGTGTGGGGGAACCAGGGGCCAACGTCCTGACTTTC. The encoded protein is CAWSRVGEPGANVLTF. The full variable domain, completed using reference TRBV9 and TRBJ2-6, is DSGVTQTPKHLITATGQRVTLRCSPRSGDLSVYWYQQSLDQGLQFLIQYYNGEERAKGNILERFSAQQFPDLHSELNLSSLELGDSALYFCAWSRVGEPGANVLTFGAGSRLTVL.

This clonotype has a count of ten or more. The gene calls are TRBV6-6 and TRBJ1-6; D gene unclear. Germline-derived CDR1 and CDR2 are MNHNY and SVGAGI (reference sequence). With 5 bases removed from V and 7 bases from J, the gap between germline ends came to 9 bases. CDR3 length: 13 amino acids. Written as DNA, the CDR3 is TGTGCCAGCAGTGGGAAATGGAATTCACCCCTCCACTTT. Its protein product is CASSGKWNSPLHF.

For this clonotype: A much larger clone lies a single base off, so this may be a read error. CDR3 DNA: TGTGCCAGTAGTACAGAACAGGGGTACTACGAGCAGTACTTC. Its translation: CASSTEQGYYEQYF. The rearrangement uses TRBV19 and TRBJ2-7; TRBD1 agrees at 7 bases. The CDR3 loop spans 14 amino acids. The V gene end was trimmed by 4 bases and the J gene end by 3 bases; junction bases not matched to a gene: 6. Germline V lookup: CDR1 LNHDA, CDR2 SQIVND (reference sequence).